This TCR beta chain was recorded in a study of blood T cell repertoires in COVID-19. Study at large: From T cells, B-cell-depleted T cells, or PBMCs came the material, which was cDNA or gDNA.

Patients from Seattle were sampled longitudinally, starting during active infection. The germline gives CDR1 SGHRS, CDR2 YFSETQ. The CDR3 loop spans 16 amino acids. J was trimmed by 5 bases and V by 2 bases; bases with no gene match: 10. Original data processing: The authors estimated nucleated cell counts from reference gene primer amplification. The protocol was immunoSEQ multiplex PCR, while the TCRdb copy is restricted to in-frame clones and leaves out a portion. V, J and clone size are those of that table, while D and trimming were read from the DNA. The data contain a few hundred thousand clones, approximately 86% of them singletons.

The chain combines TRBV5-1 with TRBJ1-2; 9 bases map to TRBD1. Material: peripheral blood. This sequence originates from a woman aged 60 to 75 with COVID-19, enrolled during active disease. CDR3 sequence: CASSFGQGSNWYGYTF. The CDR3 DNA reads as TGCGCCAGCAGCTTCGGACAGGGGTCGAATTGGTATGGCTACACCTTC.